The 13 T cell receptor beta chains in this list originate from one sample, sequenced in a study of cytomegalovirus exposure and HLA in healthy donors. Vbeta (60) and Jbeta (13) primers were used in the PCR. Only in-frame clones appear in the TCRdb table, and some are missing; sequencing was by immunoSEQ multiplex PCR. Found here are about 150,000 clones, about 84% of them singletons; the top ten hold around 3.2%. The sample taken for sequencing was PBMCs. All receptors derive from a male donor in good health and CMV-seronegative.

V gene TRBV11-2 combines with J gene TRBJ2-7, with a possible D match to TRBD2 (6 bases). The CDR3 is 15 residues long. With 0 bases removed from V and 5 bases from J, the gap between germline ends came to 14 bases. CDR1 and CDR2 (germline): SGHAT, FQNNGV. This CDR3 is CASSLEAGGGNEQYF. The CDR3 DNA reads as TGTGCCAGCAGCTTAGAGGCGGGTGGGGGGAACGAGCAGTACTTC.

The J gene is TRBJ2-7, the V gene TRBV5-8; 8 bases fit TRBD1. Germline CDR1 SGHTS, CDR2 YDEGEE. The CDR3 spans 14 residues. Trimming removed 4 bases from V and 5 bases from J; junction bases left unmatched: 8. The CDR3, as DNA: TGTGCCAGCAGCCATTGGACAGGGACCCACGAGCAGTACTTC. As protein: CASSHWTGTHEQYF. Drawing the rest from reference TRBV5-8 and TRBJ2-7, the complete variable domain is EAGVTQSPTHLIKTRGQQATLRCSPISGHTSVYWYQQALGLGLQFLLWYDEGEERNRGNFPPRFSGRQFPNYSSELNVNALELEDSALYLCASSHWTGTHEQYFGPGTRLTVT.

The CDR3 DNA reads as TGTGCCAGCAGCTTAGGAATAGACTACGGGGAGCAGTACTTC. Translated, it gives CASSLGIDYGEQYF. The chain is built from TRBV7-9 and TRBJ2-7; TRBD2 is a possible D gene (5 bases). V was pared by 1 base and J by 7 bases, with 14 bases between. Germline-derived CDR1 and CDR2 are SEHNR and FQNEAQ (reference sequence). The CDR3 runs 14 residues.

The rearrangement links TRBV5-6 to TRBJ2-3; no definite D call. Trimming left V 1 base short and J 1 base short, with 7 bases between. The CDR3 has 14 amino acids. Germline V CDR1 and CDR2: SGHDT, YYEEEE. Here the CDR3 reads CASSLISGTDTQYF. DNA of the CDR3: TGTGCCAGCAGCTTGATTTCAGGCACAGATACGCAGTATTTT.

The chain carries TRBV5-8 and TRBJ2-7, with TRBD2 identical over 7 bases. The CDR3 sequence is 13 residues long. Germline CDR1 and CDR2: SGHTS and YDEGEE. V was pared by 7 bases and J by 1 base, with 5 bases of the junction left unmatched. The DNA for the CDR3 is TGTGCCAGCGGGCGGGGGATATCCTACGAGCAGTACTTC. Translating it yields CASGRGISYEQYF.

J is TRBJ2-1 and V is TRBV7-2; 7 bases line up with TRBD2. CDR1 is SGHTA and CDR2 is FQGNSA in the germline V gene. This CDR3 has 14 amino acids. With V trimmed by 5 bases and J by 6 bases, 7 bases remained unmatched. CDR3 sequence (DNA): TGTGCCAGCAGCCCGAGGACTAGTTCCAATGAGCAGTTCTTC. It encodes CASSPRTSSNEQFF.

About this clone: Other DNA sequences from this sample encode an identical CDR3 as well. V is TRBV19 and J is TRBJ1-1; D call uncertain. The CDR3 contains 13 residues. CDR1 is LNHDA and CDR2 is SQIVND in the germline V gene (reference sequence). The V end lost 1 base, the J end lost 5 bases, and 8 bases lay between the germline ends. The CDR3 bases are TGTGCCAGTAGTATAGGGGGAGGGACTGAAGCTTTCTTT. Amino acids: CASSIGGGTEAFF.

A single count supports this clone. The genes are TRBV4-3 and TRBJ1-2; D is perhaps TRBD1 (5 bases). Per germline, CDR1 LGHNA and CDR2 YSLEER. The CDR3 is made up of 13 amino acids. V was pared by 0 bases and J by 4 bases, with 6 bases between. In nucleotides, the CDR3 is TGCGCCAGCAGCCAAGATGACAGCTATGGCTACACCTTC. Protein product: CASSQDDSYGYTF.

This sequence joins TRBV19 and TRBJ2-3; the match to TRBD2 covers 9 bases. With V trimmed by 5 bases and J by 0 bases, 9 bases remained unmatched. The CDR3 is 17 residues long. Germline CDR1 LNHDA, CDR2 SQIVND (reference sequence). The CDR3 loop reads CASSARQGLASTDTQYF. DNA of the CDR3: TGTGCCAGTAGTGCCAGACAGGGACTAGCCAGCACAGATACGCAGTATTTT.

The chain joins TRBV6-6 to TRBJ2-1, with 10 bases aligning to TRBD2. Germline CDR1 is MNHNY and CDR2 is SVGAGI (reference sequence). V dropped 2 bases and J dropped 5; count of bases not matched to a gene: 3. This CDR3 is 15 amino acids long. In DNA form, the CDR3 reads TGTGCCAGCAGTTACGTAGCGGGAGGCGACAATGAGCAGTTCTTC. Translation gives CASSYVAGGDNEQFF.

V usage is TRBV5-1 and J usage is TRBJ2-2; 12 bases line up with TRBD1. The V and J ends lost 9 bases and 6 bases, in that order; junction bases with no gene match: 9. Germline lookup yields CDR1 SGHRS and CDR2 YFSETQ. This CDR3 region has 15 residues. The DNA for the CDR3 is TGCGCCACCCATAGGGGACAGGGGGCCCCCGGGGAGCTGTTTTTT. It is translated as CATHRGQGAPGELFF.

The CDR3 here is CASSPRDVVFYGYTF. CDR3 DNA sequence: TGTGCCAGCAGCCCCAGGGATGTCGTTTTCTATGGCTACACCTTC. This rearrangement joins TRBV7-2 to TRBJ1-2; D might be TRBD1 (5 bases). Germline V lookup: CDR1 SGHTA, CDR2 FQGNSA. With 5 bases removed from V and 4 bases from J, the gap between germline ends came to 17 bases. This CDR3 has 15 residues.

This chain links TRBV11-2 with TRBJ2-5, with 7 nucleotides matching TRBD1. The CDR3 length is 15 residues. Trimming took 0 bases from V and 4 from J; bases not matched to a gene: 5. CDR1 SGHAT and CDR2 FQNNGV come from the germline V gene. The CDR3 nucleotides read TGTGCCAGCAGCTTAGATCGGCACAGGGGAGAGACCCAGTACTTC. Its translation: CASSLDRHRGETQYF.